Here is one T cell receptor beta chain with its context. This specimen comes from a study of T cell changes during pregnancy in multiple sclerosis. TCRdb keeps only in-frame clones here, not all; method: immunoSEQ multiplex PCR. Among about 99,000 clones, roughly 92% were seen once, and the ten largest hold about 0.98%. Germline trimming cut 3 bases from V and 5 bases from J; bases unmatched to any gene: 9. Germline V CDR1 and CDR2: SGHNT, YYREEE (reference sequence). CDR3 length equals 15 residues. The receptor's source is a female donor with multiple sclerosis, enrolled in a pregnancy study. This sequence joins TRBV5-4 and TRBJ2-5, with 8 bases that match TRBD1. The sequenced sample was peripheral blood, obtained after pregnancy. The CDR3 spells CASSSRGRRIETQYF. CDR3 bases: TGTGCCAGCAGCTCCAGGGGGCGTAGGATTGAGACCCAGTACTTC.